A selection of T cell receptor beta chains follows, all from one sample in a study of cytomegalovirus exposure and HLA in healthy donors. The table came from immunoSEQ multiplex PCR; TCRdb's copy has only in-frame clones and leaves some out. The data hold about 150,000 clones, with 76% observed a single time. Sequencing used PBMCs. The receptor source for this set is a woman in her 40s in good health and CMV-seronegative. Both conserved end residues are part of each CDR3.

V	J	CDR3
TRBV7-2	TRBJ2-1	CASSLGLAGNNEQFF
TRBV10-1	TRBJ1-1	CASSYTANTEAFF
TRBV7-9	TRBJ2-3	CSSSLGQGASTDTQYF
TRBV6-5	TRBJ2-1	CASGVAGGLYNEQFF
TRBV7-8	TRBJ2-7	CASSSSVLYEQYF
TRBV14	TRBJ1-2	CASSQVPGQRLYGYTF
TRBV9	TRBJ2-5	CASSARDIPPGAQYF
TRBV4-1	TRBJ2-7	CASSQELTSQQYF
TRBV11-3	TRBJ1-1	CASSYRLNTEAFF
TRBV19	TRBJ1-3	CASSYRETGNTIYF
TRBV6-5	TRBJ2-3	CASRPTGAPTDTQYF
TRBV7-2	TRBJ2-3	CASSFTGTDTQYF
TRBV4-1	TRBJ2-5	CASSQASGLAGMGETQYF
TRBV11-2	TRBJ1-1	CASSQRQFRINTEAFF
TRBV28	TRBJ2-7	CASSLRGGTVKYEQYF
TRBV7-8	TRBJ2-7	CASSQQENYEQYF
TRBV19	TRBJ2-7	CASSPRTGSYEQYF
TRBV5-4	TRBJ2-5	CASSPYRREETQYF
TRBV5-4	TRBJ1-2	CASSLNRPNGYTF
TRBV19	.	CASSTTNSYEQYF
TRBV9	TRBJ2-7	CASRSTATYEQYF
TRBV6-1	TRBJ1-2	CASSQLGQHYGYTF
TRBV2	TRBJ1-4	CASQSNREKLFF
TRBV5-1	TRBJ2-2	CASSLSGGNTGELFF
TRBV5-1	TRBJ1-1	CASSLAGGAGEAFF
TRBV30	TRBJ2-7	CAWSPNPGEQYF
TRBV5-1	TRBJ2-1	CASSLVLAGDNEQFF
TRBV7-9	TRBJ1-2	CASSHRGPFSNYGYTF
TRBV19	TRBJ2-5	CASSKGDSSLQETQYF
TRBV11-2	TRBJ2-1	CASSLVAFRGASSEQFF
TRBV19	TRBJ2-1	CASSMASGGGPYNEQFF
TRBV19	TRBJ2-5	CASESMLGQSETQYF
TRBV7-2	TRBJ1-2	CASSLAAGYGYTF
TRBV7-9	TRBJ2-7	CASSRRAGGPSEQYF
TRBV29-1	TRBJ2-5	CSVERAGGRETQYF
TRBV7-9	TRBJ2-1	CASSPTSGTNNEQFF
TRBV5-1	TRBJ1-1	CASSLDRVATEAFF
TRBV5-5	TRBJ2-5	CASSYIGGQETQYF
TRBV7-6	TRBJ2-1	CASSDQGSSYNEQFF
TRBV6-1	TRBJ2-3	CASITDRVADTQYF
TRBV28	TRBJ2-5	CASSRGQAPQETQYF
TRBV4-1	TRBJ1-2	CASSQGAGTNYGYTF
TRBV7-2	TRBJ1-3	CASSPTGRNTIYF
TRBV6-4	TRBJ2-6	CASSPQVSGANVLTF
TRBV10-1	TRBJ2-2	CASSGYQYRDTGELFF
TRBV7-9	TRBJ2-5	CSSSVTEETQYF
TRBV6-6	TRBJ1-4	CASSYRGQNEKLFF
TRBV4-2	TRBJ1-1	CASSQVTGGTEAFF
TRBV4-1	TRBJ1-5	CASSQENSKPQHF